Shown below are 5 T cell receptor beta chains from a single sample sequenced in a study of blood T cell repertoires in COVID-19. The table came from immunoSEQ multiplex PCR; TCRdb's copy has only in-frame clones and leaves some out. The sample shows some 250,000 clones, roughly 85% of them seen only once. Sequences were obtained from peripheral blood. The receptor source for this set is a man aged 25 to 40 who had recovered from COVID-19.

The chain is built from TRBV19 and TRBJ1-1; TRBD1 might be the D (6 bases). CDR3 length: 15 residues. CDR1 is LNHDA and CDR2 is SQIVND in the germline V gene (reference sequence). The ends were cut back, 3 bases at V and 4 bases at J, with 15 bases in the middle. CDR3 protein: CASSIYRVETTEAFF. As DNA, the CDR3 is TGTGCCAGTAGTATTTACAGGGTTGAGACCACTGAAGCTTTCTTT.

This chain links TRBV7-9 with TRBJ2-5, with D perhaps matching TRBD1 (7 bases). Germline loops: CDR1 SEHNR, CDR2 FQNEAQ (reference sequence). V shed 4 bases and J shed 4 bases, with 16 bases lying between them. The CDR3 sequence is 15 residues long. CDR3: CASSWVDRDLETQYF. CDR3 sequence (DNA): TGTGCCAGCAGCTGGGTAGACAGGGACTTAGAGACCCAGTACTTC.

This chain links TRBV11-3 with TRBJ1-2; D remains unclear. Germline loops: CDR1 SGHNT, CDR2 YENEEA. The CDR3 has 16 amino acids. Trimming cost V 0 bases and J 3 bases, with 14 bases left between them. As DNA, the CDR3 is TGTGCCAGCAGCTTAGACCATTGGGCCGAGTACTATGGCTACACCTTC. Translating it yields CASSLDHWAEYYGYTF. The variable domain in full, completed from reference TRBV11-3 and TRBJ1-2, reads EAGVVQSPRYKIIEKKQPVAFWCNPISGHNTLYWYLQNLGQGPELLIRYENEEAVDDSQLPKDRFSAERLKGVDSTLKIQPAELGDSAVYLCASSLDHWAEYYGYTFGSGTRLTVV.

This clone was seen only once. The chain has TRBV11-1 and TRBJ2-7, with 7 bases lining up with TRBD1. CDR3 length equals 16 residues. V trimming: 1 base; J trimming: 0 bases; junction bases outside the gene matches: 6. Per the germline V gene, CDR1 is SGHAT and CDR2 is FQDESV (reference sequence). CDR3 DNA sequence: TGTGCCAGCAGCTTAGTCCGACAGGGATCCTCCTACGAGCAGTACTTC. Protein: CASSLVRQGSSYEQYF. The full variable domain, rest sourced from reference TRBV11-1 and TRBJ2-7, is EAEVAQSPRYKITEKSQAVAFWCDPISGHATLYWYRQILGQGPELLVQFQDESVVDDSQLPKDRFSAERLKGVDSTLKIQPAELGDSAMYLCASSLVRQGSSYEQYFGPGTRLTVT.

J is TRBJ2-7 and V is TRBV27; the D is unclear. The CDR3 contains 15 residues. The V end lost 5 bases, the J end lost 3 bases, and 17 bases lay between the germline ends. The germline V gene encodes CDR1 MNHEY and CDR2 SMNVEV (reference sequence). For the CDR3, the DNA is TGTGCCAGCAGTCCGTCTGGATATGCAGGCTACGAGCAGTACTTC. Its translation is CASSPSGYAGYEQYF.